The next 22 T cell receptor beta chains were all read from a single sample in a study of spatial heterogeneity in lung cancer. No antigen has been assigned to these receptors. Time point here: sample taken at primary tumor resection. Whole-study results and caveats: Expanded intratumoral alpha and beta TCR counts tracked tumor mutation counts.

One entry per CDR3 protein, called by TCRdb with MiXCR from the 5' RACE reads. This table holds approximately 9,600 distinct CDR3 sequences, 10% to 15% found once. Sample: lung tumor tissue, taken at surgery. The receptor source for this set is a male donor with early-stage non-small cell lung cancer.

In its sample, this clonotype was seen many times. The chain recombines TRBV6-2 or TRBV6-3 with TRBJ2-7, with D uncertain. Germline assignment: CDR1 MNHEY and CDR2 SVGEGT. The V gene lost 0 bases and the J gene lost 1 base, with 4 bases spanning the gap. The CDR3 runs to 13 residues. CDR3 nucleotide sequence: TGTGCCAGCAGTTACTCTGGTTCCTACGAGCAGTACTTC. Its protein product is CASSYSGSYEQYF.

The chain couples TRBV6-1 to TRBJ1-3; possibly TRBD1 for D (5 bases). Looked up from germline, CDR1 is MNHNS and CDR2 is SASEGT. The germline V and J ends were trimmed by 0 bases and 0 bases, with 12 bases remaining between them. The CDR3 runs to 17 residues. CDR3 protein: CASSEAGKGRSGNTIYF. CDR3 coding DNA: TGTGCCAGCAGTGAAGCGGGAAAGGGACGCTCTGGAAACACCATATATTTT.

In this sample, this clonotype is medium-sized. The CDR3 DNA reads as TGTGCCAGCAGCCTAGCCTCCTACGAGCAGTACTTC. Encoded protein: CASSLASYEQYF. This chain links TRBV3-1 with TRBJ2-7; no clear D gene. CDR1 is LGHDT and CDR2 is YNNKEL in the germline V gene (reference sequence). This CDR3 is 12 amino acids long. V was clipped by 4 bases and J by 0 bases, with 4 bases between them.

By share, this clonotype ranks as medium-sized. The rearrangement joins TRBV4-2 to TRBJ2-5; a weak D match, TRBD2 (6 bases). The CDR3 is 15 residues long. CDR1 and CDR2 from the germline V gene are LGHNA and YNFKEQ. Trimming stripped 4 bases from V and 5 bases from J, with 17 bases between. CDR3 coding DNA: TGTGCCAGCAGCCCCCGTGGTAGCGGAATGGAGACCCAGTACTTC. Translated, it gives CASSPRGSGMETQYF.

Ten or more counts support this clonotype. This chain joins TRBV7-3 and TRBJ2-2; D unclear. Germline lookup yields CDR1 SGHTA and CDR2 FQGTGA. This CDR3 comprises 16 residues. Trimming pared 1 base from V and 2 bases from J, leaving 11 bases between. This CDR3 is CASSLISAPNTGELFF. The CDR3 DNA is TGTGCCAGCAGCTTAATTTCGGCCCCTAACACCGGGGAGCTGTTTTTT.

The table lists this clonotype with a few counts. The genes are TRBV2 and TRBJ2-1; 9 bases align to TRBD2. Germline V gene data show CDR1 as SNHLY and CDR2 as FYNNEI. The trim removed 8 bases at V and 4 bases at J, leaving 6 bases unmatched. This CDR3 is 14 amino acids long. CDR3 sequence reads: CASAGTSMYNEQFF. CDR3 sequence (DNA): TGTGCCAGCGCCGGGACTAGCATGTACAATGAGCAGTTCTTC.

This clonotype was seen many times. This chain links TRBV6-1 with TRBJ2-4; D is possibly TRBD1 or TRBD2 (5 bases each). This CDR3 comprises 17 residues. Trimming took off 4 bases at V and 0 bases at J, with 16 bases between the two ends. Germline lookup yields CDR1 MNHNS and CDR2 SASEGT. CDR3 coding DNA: TGTGCCAGCAGTGTTGGCCGGGACCCTATAGCCAAAAACATTCAGTACTTC. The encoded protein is CASSVGRDPIAKNIQYF.

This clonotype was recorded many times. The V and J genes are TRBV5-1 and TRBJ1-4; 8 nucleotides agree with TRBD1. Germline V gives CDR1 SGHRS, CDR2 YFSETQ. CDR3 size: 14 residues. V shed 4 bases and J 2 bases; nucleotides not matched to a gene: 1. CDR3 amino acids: CASSRTGTNEKLFF. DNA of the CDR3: TGCGCCAGCAGCCGGACAGGGACTAATGAAAAACTGTTTTTT.

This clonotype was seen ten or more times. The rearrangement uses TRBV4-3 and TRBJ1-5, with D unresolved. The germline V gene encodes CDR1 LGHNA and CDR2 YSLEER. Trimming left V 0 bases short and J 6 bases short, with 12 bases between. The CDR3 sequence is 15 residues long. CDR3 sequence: CASSQDRVSSQPQHF. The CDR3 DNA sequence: TGCGCCAGCAGCCAAGATAGGGTTTCCAGTCAGCCCCAGCATTTT.

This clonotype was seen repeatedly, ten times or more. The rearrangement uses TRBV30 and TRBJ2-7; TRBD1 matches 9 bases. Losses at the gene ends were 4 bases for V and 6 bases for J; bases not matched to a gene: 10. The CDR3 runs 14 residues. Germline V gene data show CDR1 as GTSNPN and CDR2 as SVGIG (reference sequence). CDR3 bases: TGTGCCTGGACCCTACTGACAGGGGGGGCCGAGCAGTACTTC. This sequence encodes CAWTLLTGGAEQYF. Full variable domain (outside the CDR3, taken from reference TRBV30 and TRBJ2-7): SQTIHQWPATLVQPVGSPLSLECTVEGTSNPNLYWYRQAAGRGLQLLFYSVGIGQISSEVPQNLSASRPQDRQFILSSKKLLLSDSGFYLCAWTLLTGGAEQYFGPGTRLTVT.

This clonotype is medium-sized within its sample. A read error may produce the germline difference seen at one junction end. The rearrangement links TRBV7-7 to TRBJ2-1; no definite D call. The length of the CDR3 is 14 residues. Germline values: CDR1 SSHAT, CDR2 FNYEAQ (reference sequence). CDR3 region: CASSLGSIGNEQFF. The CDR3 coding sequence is TGTGCTAGCAGCTTAGGTTCAATCGGAAATGAGCAGTTCTTC. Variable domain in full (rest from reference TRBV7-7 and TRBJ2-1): GAGVSQSPRYKVTKRGQDVTLRCDPISSHATLYWYQQALGQGPEFLTYFNYEAQPDKSGLPSDRFSAERPEGSISTLTIQRTEQRDSAMYRCASSLGSIGNEQFFGPGTRLTVL.

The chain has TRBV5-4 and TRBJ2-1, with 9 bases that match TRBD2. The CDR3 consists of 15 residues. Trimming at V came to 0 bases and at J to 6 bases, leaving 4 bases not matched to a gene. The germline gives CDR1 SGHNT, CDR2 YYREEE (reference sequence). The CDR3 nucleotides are TGTGCCAGCAGCTTGGGTTCTAGCGGGACCAATGAGCAGTTCTTC. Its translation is CASSLGSSGTNEQFF.

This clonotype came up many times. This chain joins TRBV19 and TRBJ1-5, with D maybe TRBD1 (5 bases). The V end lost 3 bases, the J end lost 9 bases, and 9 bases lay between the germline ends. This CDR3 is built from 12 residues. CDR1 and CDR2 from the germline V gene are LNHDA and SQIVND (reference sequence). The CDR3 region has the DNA TGTGCCAGTAGTATGTGGGGGTCGCCCCAGCATTTT. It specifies CASSMWGSPQHF.

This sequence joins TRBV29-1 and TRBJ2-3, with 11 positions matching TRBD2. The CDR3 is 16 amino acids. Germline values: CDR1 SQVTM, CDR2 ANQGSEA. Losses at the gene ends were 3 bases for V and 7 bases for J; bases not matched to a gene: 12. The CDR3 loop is CSVESPLAGGVYTQYF. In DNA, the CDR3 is TGCAGCGTTGAGTCCCCCCTAGCGGGAGGTGTATATACGCAGTATTTT.

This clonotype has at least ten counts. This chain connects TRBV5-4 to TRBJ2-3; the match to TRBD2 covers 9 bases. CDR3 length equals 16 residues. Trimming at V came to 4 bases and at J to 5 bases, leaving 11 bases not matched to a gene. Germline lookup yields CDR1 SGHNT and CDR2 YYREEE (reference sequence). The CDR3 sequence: CASSNGGSGGGDTQYF. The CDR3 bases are TGTGCCAGCAGCAATGGGGGTAGCGGGGGAGGAGATACGCAGTATTTT.

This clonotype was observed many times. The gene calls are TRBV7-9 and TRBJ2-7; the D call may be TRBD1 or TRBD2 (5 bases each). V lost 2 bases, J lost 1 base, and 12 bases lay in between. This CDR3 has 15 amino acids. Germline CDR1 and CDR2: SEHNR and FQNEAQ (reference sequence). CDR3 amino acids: CASSLTGTRSYEQYF. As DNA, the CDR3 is TGTGCCAGCAGCTTAACCGGGACCCGGTCCTACGAGCAGTACTTC. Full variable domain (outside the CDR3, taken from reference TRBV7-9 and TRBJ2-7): DTGVSQNPRHKITKRGQNVTFRCDPISEHNRLYWYRQTLGQGPEFLTYFQNEAQLEKSRLLSDRFSAERPKGSFSTLEIQRTEQGDSAMYLCASSLTGTRSYEQYFGPGTRLTVT.

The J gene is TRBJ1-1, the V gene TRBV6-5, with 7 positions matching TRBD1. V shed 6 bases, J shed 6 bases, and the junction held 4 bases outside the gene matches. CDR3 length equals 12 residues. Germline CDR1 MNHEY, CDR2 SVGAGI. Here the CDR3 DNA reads TGTGCCAGCAGAAGGGGGCAGGCTGAAGCTTTCTTT. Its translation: CASRRGQAEAFF.

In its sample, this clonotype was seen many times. CDR3: CASSTAGRAENIQYF. The CDR3 coding sequence is TGTGCCAGCAGCACCGCGGGCAGGGCGGAAAACATTCAGTACTTC. The rearrangement uses TRBV7-9 and TRBJ2-4; D assignment may be TRBD1 or TRBD2 (5 bases each). Trimming took 5 bases from V and 5 from J, leaving 16 bases between them. The CDR3 covers 15 residues. CDR1 is SEHNR, CDR2 FQNEAQ, per germline (reference sequence).

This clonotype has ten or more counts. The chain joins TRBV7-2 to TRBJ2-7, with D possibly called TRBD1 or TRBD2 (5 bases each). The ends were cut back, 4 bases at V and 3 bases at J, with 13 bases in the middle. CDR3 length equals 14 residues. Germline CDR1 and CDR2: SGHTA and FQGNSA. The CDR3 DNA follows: TGTGCCAGCAGCTCCGGGGCAGGGAACTACGAGCAGTACTTC. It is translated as CASSSGAGNYEQYF.

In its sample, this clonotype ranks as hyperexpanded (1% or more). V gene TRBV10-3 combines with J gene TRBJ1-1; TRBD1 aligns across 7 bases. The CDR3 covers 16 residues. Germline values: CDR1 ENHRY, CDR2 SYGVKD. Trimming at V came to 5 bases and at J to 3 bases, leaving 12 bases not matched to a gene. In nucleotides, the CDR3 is TGTGCCATCAGTAGCAGGGATGGGACAGAAGACACTGAAGCTTTCTTT. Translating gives CAISSRDGTEDTEAFF.

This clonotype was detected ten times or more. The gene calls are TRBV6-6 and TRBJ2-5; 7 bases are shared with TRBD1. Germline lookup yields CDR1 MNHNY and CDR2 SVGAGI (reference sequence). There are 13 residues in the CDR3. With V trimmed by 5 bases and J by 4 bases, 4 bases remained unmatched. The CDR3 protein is CASSGTAGETQYF. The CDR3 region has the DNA TGTGCCAGCAGTGGGACAGCCGGAGAGACCCAGTACTTC.

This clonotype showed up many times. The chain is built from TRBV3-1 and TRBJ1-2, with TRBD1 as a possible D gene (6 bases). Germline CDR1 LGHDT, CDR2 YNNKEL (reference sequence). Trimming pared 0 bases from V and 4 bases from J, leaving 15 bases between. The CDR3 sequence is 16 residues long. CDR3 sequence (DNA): TGTGCCAGCAGCCAAGAAGTGGACAGCGATTCCTATGGCTACACCTTC. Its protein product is CASSQEVDSDSYGYTF.